The T cell receptor (beta chain) described here comes from a study of T cell changes during pregnancy in multiple sclerosis. TCRdb keeps only in-frame clones here, not all; method: immunoSEQ multiplex PCR. Among approximately 43,000 clones listed, around 93% were seen once. The V gene end was trimmed by 5 bases and the J gene end by 12 bases; junction bases not matched to a gene: 9. CDR1 is SGHVS, CDR2 FNYEAQ, per germline. This CDR3 region has 13 residues. The chain uses TRBV7-6 and TRBJ2-1; 8 bases align to TRBD2. Here the sequenced sample was CD8+ T cells from peripheral blood mononuclear cells, taken after pregnancy. The origin of this receptor is a female donor with multiple sclerosis, enrolled in a pregnancy study. This chain's CDR3 is CASSRSPGGGQFF. The CDR3 nucleotides are TGTGCCAGCAGCCGTAGCCCGGGAGGGGGGCAGTTCTTC.